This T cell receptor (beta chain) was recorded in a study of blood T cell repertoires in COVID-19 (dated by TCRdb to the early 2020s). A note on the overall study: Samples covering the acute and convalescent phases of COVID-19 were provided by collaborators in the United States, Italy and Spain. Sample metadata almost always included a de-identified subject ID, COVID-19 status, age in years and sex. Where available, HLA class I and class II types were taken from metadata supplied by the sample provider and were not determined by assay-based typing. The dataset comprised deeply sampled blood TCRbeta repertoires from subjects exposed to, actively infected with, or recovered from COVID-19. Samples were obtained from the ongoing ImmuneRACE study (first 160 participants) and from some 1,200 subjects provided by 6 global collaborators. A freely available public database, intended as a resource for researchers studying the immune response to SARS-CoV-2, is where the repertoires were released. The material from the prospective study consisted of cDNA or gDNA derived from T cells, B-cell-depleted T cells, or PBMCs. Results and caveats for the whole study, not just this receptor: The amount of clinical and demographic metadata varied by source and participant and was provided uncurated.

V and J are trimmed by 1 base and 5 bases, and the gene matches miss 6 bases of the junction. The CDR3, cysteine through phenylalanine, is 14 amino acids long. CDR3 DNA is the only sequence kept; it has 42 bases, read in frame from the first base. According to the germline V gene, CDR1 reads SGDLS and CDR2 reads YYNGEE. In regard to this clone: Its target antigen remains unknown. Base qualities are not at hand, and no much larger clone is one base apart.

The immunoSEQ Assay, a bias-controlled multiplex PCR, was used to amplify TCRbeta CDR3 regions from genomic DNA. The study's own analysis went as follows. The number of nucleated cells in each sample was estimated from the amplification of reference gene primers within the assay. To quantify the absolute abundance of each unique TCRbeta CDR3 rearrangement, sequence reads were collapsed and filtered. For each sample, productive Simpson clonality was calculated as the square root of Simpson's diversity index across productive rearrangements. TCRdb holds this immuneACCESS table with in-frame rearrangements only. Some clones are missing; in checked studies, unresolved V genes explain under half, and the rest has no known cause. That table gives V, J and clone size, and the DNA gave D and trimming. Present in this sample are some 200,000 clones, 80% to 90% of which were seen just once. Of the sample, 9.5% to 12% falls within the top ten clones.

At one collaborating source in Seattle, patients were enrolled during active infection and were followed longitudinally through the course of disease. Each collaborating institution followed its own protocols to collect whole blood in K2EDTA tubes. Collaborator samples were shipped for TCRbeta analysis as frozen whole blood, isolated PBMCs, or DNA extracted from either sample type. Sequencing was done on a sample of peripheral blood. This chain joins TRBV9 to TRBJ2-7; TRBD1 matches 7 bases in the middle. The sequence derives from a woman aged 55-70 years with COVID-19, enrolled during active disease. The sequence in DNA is TGTGCCAGCAGCGTACAGGGGGTTTCTCACGAGCAGTACTTC. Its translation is CASSVQGVSHEQYF.